The 22 T cell receptor beta chains below all came from one sample that was sequenced in a study of blood T cell repertoires in COVID-19. Libraries were prepared by immunoSEQ multiplex PCR; TCRdb keeps only in-frame clonotypes and omits some of them. The sample carries 310,000 or so clones, roughly 88% recorded once. The sequencing input was peripheral blood. These receptors were obtained from a woman aged 45-59 years with acute or convalescent COVID-19.

The chain carries TRBV28 and TRBJ1-1; 8 bases line up with TRBD1. The V and J ends lost 6 bases and 3 bases, in that order; junction bases with no gene match: 6. The CDR3 loop spans 14 amino acids. The V gene's germline CDR1 is MDHEN and CDR2 SYDVKM. CDR3 DNA: TGTGCCAGCAGCAGCGGACAGGGTCACACTGAAGCTTTCTTT. Its protein product is CASSSGQGHTEAFF.

This clone was detected only a few times. The chain links TRBV2 to TRBJ1-4; D not resolved. Germline V CDR1 and CDR2: SNHLY, FYNNEI. The CDR3 has 12 residues. With 1 base removed from V and 12 bases from J, the gap between germline ends came to 9 bases. The CDR3 DNA reads as TGTGCCAGCAGTGAAGAGGCAGGTGAACTGTTTTTT. It is translated as CASSEEAGELFF.

The V gene is TRBV29-1, the J gene TRBJ1-1; tentatively, D is TRBD1 (6 bases). The CDR3 is made up of 12 amino acids. CDR1 SQVTM and CDR2 ANQGSEA come from the germline V gene. V was clipped by 4 bases and J by 6 bases, with 12 bases between them. CDR3 sequence reads: CSVAPGQSEAFF. The CDR3 DNA is TGCAGCGTTGCCCCAGGACAGTCTGAAGCTTTCTTT.

The chain is built from TRBV28 and TRBJ2-2, with D possibly being TRBD2 (10 bases). This CDR3 comprises 20 residues. Trimming took 7 bases from V and 1 from J, leaving 28 bases between them. Germline V CDR1 and CDR2: MDHEN, SYDVKM. The CDR3 DNA is TGTGCCAGCACCCTGGGACAGGGTCGTCTAGCGGGAGTGAACACCGGGGAGCTGTTTTTT. Residues: CASTLGQGRLAGVNTGELFF.

The chain recombines TRBV2 with TRBJ2-1, with 9 bases lining up with TRBD1. In germline, CDR1 is SNHLY, CDR2 FYNNEI. V shed 6 bases, J shed 6 bases, and the junction held 3 bases outside the gene matches. This CDR3 region has 13 residues. The CDR3 sequence: CASRDRGPNEQFF. In nucleotides, the CDR3 is TGTGCCAGCAGGGACAGGGGCCCCAATGAGCAGTTCTTC.

The chain uses TRBV18 and TRBJ2-1, with D unresolved. Germline V gene sequence: CDR1 KGHSH, CDR2 LQKENI. Trimming shortened V by 3 bases and J by 9 bases, and 9 bases separated the two germline ends. The CDR3 runs to 12 residues. CDR3 DNA: TGTGCCAGCTCACCTTTATCCGGTGAGCAGTTCTTC. Residues: CASSPLSGEQFF.

Of note for this clone: At the DNA level, this CDR3 is encoded by other sequences in the same sample as well. The chain links TRBV9 to TRBJ2-7; D remains ambiguous. The CDR3 sequence is 12 residues long. The V gene lost 4 bases and the J gene lost 0 bases, with 5 bases spanning the gap. Per germline, CDR1 SGDLS and CDR2 YYNGEE. CDR3 in DNA: TGTGCCAGCAGCCCTAGCTCCTACGAGCAGTACTTC. It is translated as CASSPSSYEQYF. The full variable domain, its missing parts supplied by reference TRBV9 and TRBJ2-7, is DSGVTQTPKHLITATGQRVTLRCSPRSGDLSVYWYQQSLDQGLQFLIQYYNGEERAKGNILERFSAQQFPDLHSELNLSSLELGDSALYFCASSPSSYEQYFGPGTRLTVT.

J is TRBJ2-7 and V is TRBV11-2; 12 bases agree with TRBD2. This CDR3 has 16 amino acids. Germline V gene lookup returns CDR1 SGHAT and CDR2 FQNNGV. Trimming took 4 bases from V and 2 from J; bases not matched to a gene: 6. The CDR3 region is CASSSLTSGRTYEQYF. In DNA, the CDR3 is TGTGCCAGCAGCTCCTTAACTAGCGGGAGGACCTACGAGCAGTACTTC.

This clone showed up just once. The chain recombines TRBV9 with TRBJ1-2; 7 positions match TRBD1. Looked up from germline, CDR1 is SGDLS and CDR2 is YYNGEE. The CDR3 runs 14 residues. The V and J ends lost 0 bases and 7 bases, in that order; junction bases with no gene match: 6. CDR3 DNA sequence: TGTGCCAGCAGCGTAGGACAGGGTTTTTCTGGCTACACCTTC. As protein: CASSVGQGFSGYTF. Complete variable domain (other parts from reference TRBV9 and TRBJ1-2): DSGVTQTPKHLITATGQRVTLRCSPRSGDLSVYWYQQSLDQGLQFLIQYYNGEERAKGNILERFSAQQFPDLHSELNLSSLELGDSALYFCASSVGQGFSGYTFGSGTRLTVV.

The chain carries TRBV7-6 and TRBJ1-2; no definite D call. The germline gives CDR1 SGHVS, CDR2 FNYEAQ. The V and J ends lost 5 bases and 3 bases respectively, with 16 bases between them. The CDR3 is 15 amino acids. The CDR3 nucleotides read TGTGCCAGCAGCCCAGAACCGGGATCCGACTATGGCTACACCTTC. Residues: CASSPEPGSDYGYTF.

The V call is TRBV18, the J call TRBJ2-7; D is perhaps TRBD1 (7 bases). V lost 6 bases and J lost 3, with 12 bases in between. Germline CDR1 KGHSH, CDR2 LQKENI. This CDR3 contains 13 residues. CDR3: CASSEGQNYEQYF. The CDR3 nucleotides read TGTGCCAGCTCGGAGGGACAGAACTACGAGCAGTACTTC. The whole variable domain, remainder taken from reference TRBV18 and TRBJ2-7, is NAGVMQNPRHLVRRRGQEARLRCSPMKGHSHVYWYRQLPEEGLKFMVYLQKENIIDESGMPKERFSAEFPKEGPSILRIQQVVRGDSAAYFCASSEGQNYEQYFGPGTRLTVT.

The chain recombines TRBV27 with TRBJ1-1; 8 bases match TRBD1. The V gene's germline CDR1 is MNHEY and CDR2 SMNVEV (reference sequence). Trimming took 4 bases from V and 1 from J; bases not matched to a gene: 5. The CDR3 extends over 15 amino acids. CDR3 in amino acids: CASSSPGGKNTEAFF. The DNA for the CDR3 is TGTGCCAGCAGTTCCCCAGGGGGCAAGAACACTGAAGCTTTCTTT.

The chain carries TRBV19 and TRBJ2-5, with 7 positions matching TRBD2. The germline CDR1 and CDR2 sequences are LNHDA and SQIVND (reference sequence). With V trimmed by 3 bases and J by 4 bases, 8 bases remained unmatched. This CDR3 comprises 15 residues. The CDR3 sequence is CASSMVPGLTETQYF. In DNA form, the CDR3 reads TGTGCCAGTAGTATGGTTCCGGGACTAACAGAGACCCAGTACTTC.

The gene calls are TRBV24-1 and TRBJ2-7; the match to TRBD2 covers 7 bases. The CDR3 length is 14 residues. Germline lookup yields CDR1 KGHDR and CDR2 SFDVKD. The junction had 5 bases not matched to a gene; V was cut back by 5 bases and J by 2 bases. In DNA form, the CDR3 reads TGTGCCACCAGTGCGGGAGGTTCCACCTACGAGCAGTACTTC. The encoded protein is CATSAGGSTYEQYF.

The chain is built from TRBV19 and TRBJ2-1; 10 positions agree with TRBD2. The V gene's germline CDR1 is LNHDA and CDR2 SQIVND (reference sequence). V lost 5 bases to trimming and J lost 0 bases; unmatched junction nucleotides: 13. The CDR3 has 19 residues. The CDR3 DNA sequence: TGTGCCAGTAGTCGGTTTGCGGAGCGGGAGGGCCTCTCCTACAATGAGCAGTTCTTC. Translating gives CASSRFAEREGLSYNEQFF.

Turning to this clone: A read error may account for a junction end that differs from germline. The genes are TRBV11-3 and TRBJ1-2, with 8 bases lining up with TRBD1. There are 13 residues in the CDR3. Looked up from germline, CDR1 is SGHNT and CDR2 is YENEEA. The CDR3 DNA reads TGTGCCAGCAGCCCCTCTCAGGACAGGGCGTTATTCTTC. Protein sequence: CASSPSQDRALFF.

The CDR3 nucleotides are TGTGCCAGCAGTTCTATTCGAGGTACGGAGACCCAGTACTTC. Amino acids: CASSSIRGTETQYF. The chain joins TRBV28 to TRBJ2-5; D unclear. The germline CDR1 and CDR2 sequences are MDHEN and SYDVKM. V lost 4 bases, J lost 5 bases, and 14 bases lay in between. The CDR3 extends over 14 amino acids.

The chain joins TRBV7-9 to TRBJ1-1; 11 bases line up with TRBD1. This CDR3 contains 15 residues. With 2 bases clipped from V and 4 bases from J, the junction kept 3 bases outside the gene matches. Per the germline V gene, CDR1 is SEHNR and CDR2 is FQNEAQ (reference sequence). This chain's CDR3 is CASSLMGQGGTEAFF. In nucleotides, the CDR3 is TGTGCCAGCAGCTTAATGGGACAGGGGGGCACTGAAGCTTTCTTT. The entire variable domain, with the rest obtained from reference TRBV7-9 and TRBJ1-1, is as follows: DTGVSQNPRHKITKRGQNVTFRCDPISEHNRLYWYRQTLGQGPEFLTYFQNEAQLEKSRLLSDRFSAERPKGSFSTLEIQRTEQGDSAMYLCASSLMGQGGTEAFFGQGTRLTVV.

A single count supports this clone. One end of the junction is discordant with germline, which a read error may explain. The chain has TRBV11-2 and TRBJ2-5; 11 bases line up with TRBD2. The CDR3 has 15 amino acids. Germline CDR1 is SGHAT and CDR2 is FQNNGV. The CDR3 bases are TGTGCCAGCGGCTTCAGCGGACTAGCGGGAGAGACCCAGTACTTC. Its translation is CASGFSGLAGETQYF.

V is TRBV5-6 and J is TRBJ2-3; TRBD2 aligns across 9 bases. Germline V gene sequence: CDR1 SGHDT, CDR2 YYEEEE. With V trimmed by 1 base and J by 2 bases, 2 bases remained unmatched. The CDR3 runs 15 residues. CDR3 in amino acids: CASSLLAGTTDTQYF. In DNA form, the CDR3 reads TGTGCCAGCAGCTTGCTAGCGGGAACCACAGATACGCAGTATTTT.

The chain uses TRBV2 and TRBJ2-5, with D perhaps TRBD2 (6 bases). The CDR3 spans 14 residues. Germline V lookup: CDR1 SNHLY, CDR2 FYNNEI. Trimming took off 7 bases at V and 4 bases at J, with 16 bases between the two ends. In DNA form, the CDR3 reads TGTGCCAGCATGCTGGGAGAGGGAGGAGAGACCCAGTACTTC. It encodes CASMLGEGGETQYF. Full variable domain (missing parts from reference TRBV2 and TRBJ2-5): EPEVTQTPSHQVTQMGQEVILRCVPISNHLYFYWYRQILGQKVEFLVSFYNNEISEKSEIFDDQFSVERPDGSNFTLKIRSTKLEDSAMYFCASMLGEGGETQYFGPGTRLLVL.

This rearrangement joins TRBV30 to TRBJ1-5; possibly TRBD1 for D (6 bases). Per germline, CDR1 GTSNPN and CDR2 SVGIG (reference sequence). The V end lost 2 bases, the J end lost 7 bases, and 12 bases lay between the germline ends. This CDR3 spans 13 amino acids. CDR3 protein: CAWSPQGVQPQHF. The CDR3 nucleotides read TGTGCCTGGAGTCCACAGGGTGTACAGCCCCAGCATTTT.